The 17 T cell receptor beta chains listed next were all sequenced from one sample in a study of beta chain features in type 1 diabetes. Study-level points and caveats: People with Type 1 diabetes carried modestly yet significantly shorter TCRB CDR3s in all four CD4+ subsets.

Their specific antigens are unknown. Every bit of the isolated RNA underwent reverse transcription, so sequencing read expressed TCRB transcripts. Libraries were prepared by immunoSEQ multiplex PCR; TCRdb keeps only in-frame clonotypes and omits some of them. The sample contains hundreds of thousands of clones, around 15% of which appear only once. The sample comprised naive CD4+ T cells from blood. Every receptor here comes from a man between 18 and 29 years old with type 1 diabetes.

The chain combines TRBV29-1 with TRBJ2-3; no clear D. V was clipped by 5 bases and J by 3 bases, with 9 bases between them. This CDR3 contains 12 residues. CDR1 and CDR2 from the germline V gene are SQVTM and ANQGSEA. This CDR3 reads CSVPPGTDTQYF. The DNA for the CDR3 is TGCAGCGTTCCCCCTGGGACAGATACGCAGTATTTT.

In DNA, the CDR3 is TGTGCCATCAGTGAGGACGGGACAGGGGCCCTTTCGGAAAAACTGTTTTTT. Translation: CAISEDGTGALSEKLFF. This chain connects TRBV10-3 to TRBJ1-4, with 10 nucleotides matching TRBD1. CDR3 size: 17 residues. Per germline, CDR1 ENHRY and CDR2 SYGVKD. With V trimmed by 2 bases and J by 8 bases, 11 bases remained unmatched.

This chain connects TRBV27 to TRBJ2-7; D tentatively fits TRBD1 or TRBD2 (5 bases each). The CDR3 is 14 amino acids. Germline V gives CDR1 MNHEY, CDR2 SMNVEV (reference sequence). V dropped 2 bases and J dropped 0 bases, with 8 bases sitting between them. This CDR3 is CASSLEGPSYEQYF. CDR3 sequence (DNA): TGTGCCAGCAGTTTAGAGGGACCCTCCTACGAGCAGTACTTC.

This clone has only a few counts. This chain connects TRBV5-4 to TRBJ2-3; 10 positions match TRBD2. The CDR3 is made up of 17 amino acids. Unmatched junction bases numbered 8, after V lost 3 bases and J lost 1 base. CDR1 SGHNT and CDR2 YYREEE come from the germline V gene (reference sequence). CDR3 sequence reads: CASSSPPGTSGTDTQYF. The CDR3 nucleotides are TGTGCCAGCAGCTCCCCCCCCGGGACTAGCGGCACAGATACGCAGTATTTT.

CDR3 in amino acids: CASRDEYGYTF. The CDR3 DNA sequence: TGTGCCAGCAGGGATGAGTATGGCTACACCTTC. The chain links TRBV6-6 to TRBJ1-2; D is undetermined. The germline V gene has CDR1 MNHNY and CDR2 SVGAGI (reference sequence). This CDR3 region has 11 residues. Trimming left V 6 bases short and J 5 bases short, with 7 bases between.

This clone turned up a few times. The chain carries TRBV7-2 and TRBJ2-1; tentatively, D is TRBD1 or TRBD2 (5 bases each). The germline V and J ends were trimmed by 5 bases and 9 bases, with 20 bases remaining between them. The CDR3 contains 15 residues. Germline V gene data show CDR1 as SGHTA and CDR2 as FQGNSA. The CDR3 DNA reads as TGTGCCAGCAGCCCCGGATCCGGGACGGTCGGTGAGCAGTTCTTC. Protein sequence: CASSPGSGTVGEQFF. Drawing the rest from reference TRBV7-2 and TRBJ2-1, the complete variable domain is GAGVSQSPSNKVTEKGKDVELRCDPISGHTALYWYRQSLGQGLEFLIYFQGNSAPDKSGLPSDRFSAERTGGSVSTLTIQRTQQEDSAVYLCASSPGSGTVGEQFFGPGTRLTVL.

This clone appeared a few times. The rearrangement joins TRBV15 to TRBJ2-2; D perhaps matches TRBD1 (5 bases). The length of the CDR3 is 15 residues. From germline, CDR1 is LNHNV and CDR2 YYDKDF (reference sequence). V lost 5 bases and J 5 bases, leaving 15 bases between the germline ends. The CDR3 region is CATSGLTRDTGELFF. The CDR3 nucleotides are TGTGCCACCAGCGGTCTAACCAGGGATACCGGGGAGCTGTTTTTT.

This clone was observed a handful of times. This chain links TRBV9 with TRBJ1-1; a weak D match, TRBD1 (5 bases). Between the trimmed V and J ends, which lost 0 bases and 4 bases, there was a span of 13 bases. CDR3 size: 15 residues. Germline V gene sequence: CDR1 SGDLS, CDR2 YYNGEE. The CDR3 DNA sequence: TGTGCCAGCAGCGTAGCTGGCCAGGGTAGCACTGAAGCTTTCTTT. This translates into CASSVAGQGSTEAFF.

This clone was picked up a small number of times. One junction end does not reproduce the germline sequence, and a read error may be involved. The genes are TRBV27 and TRBJ2-5, with TRBD2 matching 12 bases. Germline V gene lookup returns CDR1 MNHEY and CDR2 SMNVEV (reference sequence). The CDR3 totals 17 residues. Here the CDR3 DNA reads TGTGCCAGCAGTCTATCCTTGGGACTAGCGGGCCAAGAGACCCAGTACTTC. Its translation: CASSLSLGLAGQETQYF.

The V and J genes are TRBV4-1 and TRBJ1-1; D gene unclear. This CDR3 contains 12 residues. Trimming removed 2 bases at V and 11 bases at J, with 12 bases between. CDR1 MGHRA and CDR2 YSYEKL come from the germline V gene. For the CDR3, the DNA is TGCGCCAGCAGCCAACTAGGGAAAAGGGCTTTCTTT. As protein: CASSQLGKRAFF.

The table lists this clone with a few counts. The V call is TRBV7-2, the J call TRBJ2-1; 9 nucleotides align to TRBD1. V was pared by 6 bases and J by 9 bases, with 9 bases of the junction left unmatched. Looked up from germline, CDR1 is SGHTA and CDR2 is FQGNSA. The CDR3 is 14 amino acids. CDR3 in DNA: TGTGCCAGCAGACAAACGGGACAGGGAACTGAGCAGTTCTTC. Amino acids: CASRQTGQGTEQFF.

This clone was found a few times. The rearrangement joins TRBV11-3 to TRBJ1-1; 8 nucleotides match TRBD1. V was pared by 4 bases and J by 5 bases, with 9 bases of the junction left unmatched. Germline V gene lookup returns CDR1 SGHNT and CDR2 YENEEA. The CDR3 contains 15 residues. The CDR3: CASSSPGQGGTEAFF. CDR3 sequence (DNA): TGTGCCAGCAGCTCACCAGGACAGGGTGGAACTGAAGCTTTCTTT.

This chain uses TRBV29-1 with TRBJ1-3, with a tentative D call TRBD1 (6 bases). CDR1 and CDR2 (germline): SQVTM, ANQGSEA. V lost 6 bases and J 7 bases, leaving 19 bases between the germline ends. This CDR3 comprises 14 residues. CDR3 sequence: CSVARRQEGNTIYF. For the CDR3, the DNA is TGCAGCGTCGCTAGAAGACAGGAAGGGAACACCATATATTTT. The complete variable domain, with remaining parts taken from reference TRBV29-1 and TRBJ1-3, reads SAVISQKPSRDICQRGTSLTIQCQVDSQVTMMFWYRQQPGQSLTLIATANQGSEATYESGFVIDKFPISRPNLTFSTLTVSNMSPEDSSIYLCSVARRQEGNTIYFGEGSWLTVV.

V is TRBV7-9 and J is TRBJ1-1; 7 nucleotides agree with TRBD1. Germline trimming cut 7 bases from V and 4 bases from J; bases unmatched to any gene: 12. This CDR3 contains 15 residues. Per the germline V gene, CDR1 is SEHNR and CDR2 is FQNEAQ (reference sequence). The CDR3 nucleotides read TGTGCCAGCACCCGACAGGGAATAGTAAGCACTGAAGCTTTCTTT. This gives the protein CASTRQGIVSTEAFF.

The rearrangement joins TRBV6-6 to TRBJ1-4, with D hard to call. The CDR3 sequence is 16 residues long. Deletions cut 6 bases from V and 0 bases from J, with 14 bases between. Per germline, CDR1 MNHNY and CDR2 SVGAGI (reference sequence). The CDR3 nucleotides are TGTGCCAGCAGAACCTTGGGCATCGCAACTAATGAAAAACTGTTTTTT. As protein: CASRTLGIATNEKLFF.

V gene TRBV7-2 combines with J gene TRBJ2-7, with a weak D call TRBD1 (5 bases). Trimming left V 5 bases short and J 0 bases short, with 11 bases between. The CDR3 covers 14 residues. Germline V gene data show CDR1 as SGHTA and CDR2 as FQGNSA. The CDR3 DNA reads as TGTGCCAGCAGCCCGCAGGGTACCTCCTACGAGCAGTACTTC. Amino acid sequence: CASSPQGTSYEQYF.

The chain is built from TRBV5-6 and TRBJ2-7; D is unresolved. Germline V gene data show CDR1 as SGHDT and CDR2 as YYEEEE. V was pared by 0 bases and J by 2 bases, with 6 bases between. The CDR3 contains 13 residues. CDR3 sequence: CASSLEGTYEQYF. The CDR3 nucleotides read TGTGCCAGCAGCTTGGAAGGCACCTACGAGCAGTACTTC.